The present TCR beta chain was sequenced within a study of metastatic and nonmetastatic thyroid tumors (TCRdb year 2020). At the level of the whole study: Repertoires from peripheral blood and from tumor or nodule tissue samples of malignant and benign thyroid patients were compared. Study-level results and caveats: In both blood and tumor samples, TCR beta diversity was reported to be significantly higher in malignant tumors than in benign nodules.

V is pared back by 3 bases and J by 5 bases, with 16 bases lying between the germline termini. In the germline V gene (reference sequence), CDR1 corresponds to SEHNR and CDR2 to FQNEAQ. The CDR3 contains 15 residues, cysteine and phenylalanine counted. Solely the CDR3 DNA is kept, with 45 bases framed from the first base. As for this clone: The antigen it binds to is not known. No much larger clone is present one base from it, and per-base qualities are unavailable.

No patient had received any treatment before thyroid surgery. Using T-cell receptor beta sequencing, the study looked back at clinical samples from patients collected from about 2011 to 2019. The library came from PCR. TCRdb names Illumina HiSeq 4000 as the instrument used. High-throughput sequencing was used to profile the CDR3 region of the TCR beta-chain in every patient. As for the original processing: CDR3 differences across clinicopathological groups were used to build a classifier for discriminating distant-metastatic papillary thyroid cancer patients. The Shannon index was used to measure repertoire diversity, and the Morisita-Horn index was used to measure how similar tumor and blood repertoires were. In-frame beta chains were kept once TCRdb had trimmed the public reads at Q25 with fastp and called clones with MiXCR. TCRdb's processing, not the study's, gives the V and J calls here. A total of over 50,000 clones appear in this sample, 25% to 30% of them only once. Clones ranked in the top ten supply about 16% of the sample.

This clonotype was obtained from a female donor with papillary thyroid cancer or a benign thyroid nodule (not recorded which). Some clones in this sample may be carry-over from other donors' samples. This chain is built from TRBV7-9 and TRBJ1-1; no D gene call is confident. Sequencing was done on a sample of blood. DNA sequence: TGTGCCAGCAGCTTGGAGGGAAGGGAAGGGACTGAAGCTTTCTTT. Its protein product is CASSLEGREGTEAFF.